A selection of T cell receptor beta chains follows, all from one sample in a study of blood T cells in healthy people across ages. Each CDR3 protein gets one entry after TCRdb re-called the 5' RACE reads with MiXCR. The sample lists roughly 1,300,000 distinct CDR3 sequences; almost 60% were seen once. Sequencing was done on a sample of blood. These receptors came from a man aged 18 to 30 in good health. The CDR3 runs from the conserved cysteine through the conserved F or W. Fields, in order: D gene, clone size, V gene, J gene, CDR3 protein, CDR3 DNA. The D gene is left open where the match is weak. The size of a clone is reported for some rows only, either as once, few or many, or as a class for expanded clones.

d_call: TRBD2; clone_size: .; v_call: TRBV28; j_call: TRBJ2-7; cdr3_aa: CASSSIRQTSGGVSYEQYF; cdr3_nt: TGTGCCAGCAGTTCGATCCGACAGACTAGCGGGGGGGTTTCCTACGAGCAGTACTTC
d_call: .; clone_size: .; v_call: TRBV25-1; j_call: TRBJ2-1; cdr3_aa: CASSGPHTGDGYHNEQFF; cdr3_nt: TGTGCCAGCAGTGGGCCCCACACAGGTGACGGCTACCACAATGAGCAGTTCTTC
d_call: .; clone_size: once; v_call: TRBV5-1; j_call: TRBJ2-1; cdr3_aa: CASSLTWPESYNEQFF; cdr3_nt: TGCGCCAGCAGCCTGACATGGCCGGAGTCCTACAATGAGCAGTTCTTC
d_call: TRBD1; clone_size: .; v_call: TRBV24-1; j_call: TRBJ2-5; cdr3_aa: CATSDFSTGVETQYF; cdr3_nt: TGTGCCACCAGTGATTTTTCCACAGGGGTGGAGACCCAGTACTTC
d_call: TRBD1; clone_size: .; v_call: TRBV5-5; j_call: TRBJ2-6; cdr3_aa: CASSSPGQHSGANVLTF; cdr3_nt: TGTGCCAGCAGCAGCCCGGGACAGCACTCTGGGGCCAACGTCCTGACTTTC
d_call: .; clone_size: .; v_call: TRBV6-1; j_call: TRBJ2-7; cdr3_aa: CATDDYEQYF; cdr3_nt: TGTGCTACGGATGACTACGAGCAGTACTTC
d_call: TRBD2; clone_size: .; v_call: TRBV20-1; j_call: TRBJ2-1; cdr3_aa: CSAREGTSGRAVNEQFF; cdr3_nt: TGCAGTGCTAGGGAGGGTACTAGCGGGAGGGCCGTCAATGAGCAGTTCTTC
d_call: .; clone_size: many; v_call: TRBV27; j_call: TRBJ2-7; cdr3_aa: CASSSTGSSYEQYF; cdr3_nt: TGTGCCAGCAGTTCAACCGGGAGCTCCTACGAGCAGTACTTC
d_call: .; clone_size: .; v_call: TRBV20-1; j_call: TRBJ2-7; cdr3_aa: CSARSPRVQLYEQYF; cdr3_nt: TGCAGTGCTAGATCTCCTCGTGTCCAACTCTACGAGCAGTACTTC
d_call: .; clone_size: .; v_call: TRBV2; j_call: TRBJ2-7; cdr3_aa: CASRQGERSYEQYF; cdr3_nt: TGTGCCAGCAGACAGGGAGAACGGTCCTACGAGCAGTACTTC
d_call: .; clone_size: once; v_call: TRBV7-2; j_call: TRBJ2-2; cdr3_aa: CASSLMGLASTGELFF; cdr3_nt: TGTGCCAGCAGCTTAATGGGCCTAGCTAGCACCGGGGAGCTGTTTTTT
d_call: TRBD1; clone_size: .; v_call: TRBV5-1; j_call: TRBJ2-7; cdr3_aa: CASSSGTGVLSYEQYF; cdr3_nt: TGCGCCAGCAGCTCCGGGACAGGTGTTCTCTCCTACGAGCAGTACTTC
d_call: .; clone_size: .; v_call: TRBV6-5; j_call: TRBJ2-7; cdr3_aa: CASSLTGVRYNEQYF; cdr3_nt: TGTGCCAGCAGTTTGACAGGCGTCCGTTACAATGAGCAGTACTTC
d_call: .; clone_size: .; v_call: TRBV20-1; j_call: TRBJ2-1; cdr3_aa: CSASGARRGYEQFF; cdr3_nt: TGCAGTGCTAGTGGCGCCCGACGGGGTTATGAGCAGTTCTTC
d_call: TRBD2; clone_size: .; v_call: TRBV5-6; j_call: TRBJ2-5; cdr3_aa: CASSLRLAGPAGETQYF; cdr3_nt: TGTGCCAGCAGCCTCAGACTAGCGGGTCCCGCTGGAGAGACCCAGTACTTC
d_call: .; clone_size: few; v_call: TRBV11-2; j_call: TRBJ2-5; cdr3_aa: CASSFRGGGETQYF; cdr3_nt: TGTGCCAGCAGCTTTCGGGGTGGCGGGGAGACCCAGTACTTC
d_call: TRBD1; clone_size: .; v_call: TRBV20-1; j_call: TRBJ1-2; cdr3_aa: CSAIQTGAGGYTF; cdr3_nt: TGCAGTGCTATTCAGACAGGGGCTGGTGGCTACACCTTC
d_call: TRBD1; clone_size: .; v_call: TRBV20-1; j_call: TRBJ1-2; cdr3_aa: CSARSVRGNGYTF; cdr3_nt: TGCAGTGCTAGAAGCGTCAGGGGGAATGGCTACACCTTC
d_call: .; clone_size: .; v_call: TRBV4-1; j_call: TRBJ2-5; cdr3_aa: CASSHYSPVGETQYF; cdr3_nt: TGCGCCAGCAGCCACTATAGCCCCGTAGGAGAGACCCAGTACTTC
d_call: .; clone_size: .; v_call: TRBV7-9; j_call: TRBJ2-3; cdr3_aa: CASQGPEPDTQYF; cdr3_nt: TGTGCCAGCCAGGGCCCGGAGCCAGATACGCAGTATTTT
d_call: .; clone_size: .; v_call: TRBV11-2; j_call: TRBJ2-1; cdr3_aa: CASSLEFRDVNEQFF; cdr3_nt: TGTGCCAGCAGCTTAGAGTTCCGGGACGTCAATGAGCAGTTCTTC
d_call: .; clone_size: once; v_call: TRBV7-9; j_call: TRBJ1-2; cdr3_aa: CASSWYRAPHGYTF; cdr3_nt: TGTGCCAGCAGCTGGTACAGGGCCCCACATGGCTACACCTTC
d_call: .; clone_size: many; v_call: TRBV4-1; j_call: TRBJ2-5; cdr3_aa: CASSLDRQETQYF; cdr3_nt: TGTGCCAGCAGCCTTGACAGGCAAGAGACCCAGTACTTC
d_call: TRBD1; clone_size: few; v_call: TRBV20-1; j_call: TRBJ2-7; cdr3_aa: CSASVLQGASGEQYF; cdr3_nt: TGCAGTGCTAGTGTTCTCCAGGGGGCAAGCGGCGAGCAGTACTTC
d_call: .; clone_size: .; v_call: TRBV25-1; j_call: TRBJ1-1; cdr3_aa: CASTSWGGGTEAFF; cdr3_nt: TGTGCCAGCACTTCATGGGGGGGTGGAACTGAAGCTTTCTTT
d_call: TRBD2; clone_size: few; v_call: TRBV4-1; j_call: TRBJ2-2; cdr3_aa: CASSQGLAGVGGELFF; cdr3_nt: TGCGCCAGCAGCCAAGGACTAGCGGGAGTCGGCGGGGAGCTGTTTTTT
d_call: .; clone_size: .; v_call: TRBV7-2; j_call: TRBJ2-2; cdr3_aa: CASSQRTGRAGELFF; cdr3_nt: TGTGCCAGCAGCCAGCGGACAGGGAGGGCCGGGGAGCTGTTTTTT
d_call: TRBD1; clone_size: .; v_call: TRBV27; j_call: TRBJ1-5; cdr3_aa: CASSLRGQLKPQHF; cdr3_nt: TGTGCCAGCAGCCTAAGGGGACAGCTAAAGCCCCAGCATTTT
d_call: TRBD1; clone_size: once; v_call: TRBV6-6; j_call: TRBJ1-2; cdr3_aa: CASSYTDRVAMGYTF; cdr3_nt: TGTGCCAGCAGTTACACCGACAGGGTTGCTATGGGCTACACCTTC
d_call: .; clone_size: .; v_call: TRBV4-1; j_call: TRBJ2-5; cdr3_aa: CASSQESLQETQYF; cdr3_nt: TGCGCCAGCAGCCAAGAGTCGCTCCAAGAGACCCAGTACTTC
d_call: .; clone_size: .; v_call: TRBV11-2; j_call: TRBJ2-7; cdr3_aa: CASSIATLYEQYF; cdr3_nt: TGTGCCAGCAGCATAGCGACCCTCTACGAGCAGTACTTC
d_call: TRBD1; clone_size: .; v_call: TRBV20-1; j_call: TRBJ2-1; cdr3_aa: CSARTYGDRANEQFF; cdr3_nt: TGCAGTGCTAGAACTTACGGGGACAGGGCCAATGAGCAGTTCTTC
d_call: .; clone_size: .; v_call: TRBV5-4; j_call: TRBJ2-7; cdr3_aa: CASSLVGGGRSEQYF; cdr3_nt: TGTGCCAGCAGCTTGGTAGGTGGGGGGCGAAGCGAGCAGTACTTC
d_call: TRBD2; clone_size: .; v_call: TRBV5-1; j_call: TRBJ2-1; cdr3_aa: CASSLEGAGTHNEQFF; cdr3_nt: TGCGCCAGCAGCTTGGAGGGAGCGGGGACCCACAATGAGCAGTTCTTC
d_call: .; clone_size: .; v_call: TRBV15; j_call: TRBJ2-2; cdr3_aa: CATSRTIDGQDTGELFF; cdr3_nt: TGTGCCACCAGCAGAACTATCGACGGTCAGGACACCGGGGAGCTGTTTTTT
d_call: .; clone_size: .; v_call: TRBV3-1; j_call: TRBJ2-1; cdr3_aa: CASSQGRGEEQFF; cdr3_nt: TGTGCCAGCAGCCAAGGCAGGGGCGAGGAGCAGTTCTTC